This T cell receptor (beta chain) came from a study of response to subunit inactivated influenza vaccine (dated by TCRdb to 2017 to 2018). In terms of the full investigation: Deep quantitative profiling of the T cell receptor repertoire was used in the study to follow responses to a trivalent subunit inactivated influenza vaccine.

The CDR3 starts with the cysteine, ends with the phenylalanine, and has 13 residues. Only the CDR3 DNA is retained, 39 bases long and in frame from the first base. Trimming at the junction amounts to 4 bases on V and 7 bases on J, and the germline ends lie 14 bases apart. The germline V gene gives CDR1 as MGHDK and CDR2 as SYGVNS. Concerning this clonotype: Its recognized antigen is unknown. No per-base quality is available; no much larger clone lies one base away.

The protocol used for the library was RT-PCR. TCRdb names Illumina HiSeq 2500 as the instrument used. Using fastp at Q25 and MiXCR, TCRdb reprocessed the public reads and kept productive beta chains. Rows with a matching CDR3 protein are joined into one entry that keeps the most common DNA and genes. The table for this sample lists some 550,000 distinct CDR3 sequences; roughly 25% of them were counted only once. The ten largest make up approximately 3% of the sample. What the research found in general, with its limitations: The authors suggested that each seasonal influenza vaccination may recruit only a limited number of new T cells.

The sample also formed part of further work on T cells expressing NK-cell markers. That second report states: The TCR beta cDNA libraries were made using 5'RACE template switching, a step that added both a universal primer site and unique molecular identifiers. In sorted CD3+CD56+NKG2C+, CD3+CD56+NKG2C- and CD3+CD56-NKG2C+ T-cell subsets from eight or nine donors, TCR beta-chain repertoires were profiled. Among the eight sequenced donors, seven were HCMV-seropositive and one was HCMV-seronegative. To restrict sorting to alphabetaTCR-expressing T cells, an anti-gammadeltaTCR antibody was added in several experiments. In over five donors, the dominant CD3+CD56+NKG2C+ clonotypes were found to rank among the top 10 CD8+ clonotypes and to make up about 1.0-7.5% of CD8+ T cells. Those dominant clonotypes were again the most abundant among CD3+CD56-NKG2C+ cells in several donors, at about 28.3-60.1%. It remained unclear whether the expanded NKG2C-expressing T cell clones were specific for HCMV antigens. Randomly selected healthy volunteers, three men and five women, were used as the eight sequenced donors. HCMV-specific IgG was detected in serum with a commercial ELISA kit to determine HCMV serostatus. Ficoll density gradient centrifugation was used to isolate peripheral blood mononuclear cells from blood. Magnetic immunoseparation with Miltenyi isolation kits was used to isolate CD4+ and CD8+ T cells from PBMC. Priming for cDNA synthesis came from the TCR beta constant segment, and two successive PCR amplification steps followed. Libraries were sequenced as 2 x 150 bp reads on Illumina HiSeq 2000/2500, MiSeq or NextSeq. MIGEC handled demultiplexing of the reads and grouping by UMI, while MiTCR was used to assemble and quantify clonotypes. To exclude erroneous sequences, only TCR cDNA sequences supported by at least two reads were retained. The tcR package was used for downstream repertoire analysis, and clonotypes were matched across fractions by CDR3 nucleotide sequence plus V segment. VDJmatch was used to annotate antigen specificity against VDJdb, with one amino acid substitution in CDR3 allowed.

Sequenced material: CD4+ T cells sorted from PBMCs, taken 11 to 12 days after vaccination. The TCR sequence derives from a man between 50 and 59 years old who received an inactivated influenza vaccine. Donor details come from another sample of the same person, matched by shared clones. The sequence is built from TRBV25-1 and TRBJ2-7, and TRBD2 may be the D gene, going by 5 matching bases. The DNA is as follows: TGTGCCAGCAGTGGGTTGACATCGGGGGAGCAGTACTTC. Its translation reads: CASSGLTSGEQYF.